The 10 T cell receptor beta chains below come from one sample, sequenced in a study of STAT3 mutations in large granular lymphocyte leukemia. Findings of the study overall: Every T-cell large granular lymphocyte leukemia patient had at least one immunodominant TCR beta clonotype.

These receptors have no known antigen. Clones were read by immunoSEQ multiplex PCR, and TCRdb kept only the in-frame ones, dropping some. The sample carries about 3,800 clones, around 69% recorded once. The sample comprised peripheral blood mononuclear cells. These receptors were collected from a man between 60 and 75 years old with T-cell large granular lymphocyte leukemia. Some clones in this sample may be carry-over from other donors' samples.

This clone was found a few times. The chain recombines TRBV7-9 with TRBJ1-1; D gene ambiguous. CDR3 size: 15 residues. The ends were cut back, 4 bases at V and 14 bases at J, with 26 bases in the middle. In germline, CDR1 is SEHNR, CDR2 FQNEAQ (reference sequence). This CDR3 reads CASSSSGLNPISRFF. The CDR3 DNA sequence: TGTGCCAGCAGCTCATCAGGATTAAACCCGATTTCACGCTTCTTT.

This sequence joins TRBV30 and TRBJ2-1; 10 nucleotides match TRBD2. The CDR3 sequence is 14 residues long. Germline CDR1 reads GTSNPN; CDR2 reads SVGIG (reference sequence). V lost 0 bases and J lost 4; bases outside the gene matches: 0. The CDR3 here is CAWSVLAGYNEQFF. The DNA of the CDR3 is TGTGCCTGGAGTGTACTAGCGGGGTACAATGAGCAGTTCTTC.

J is TRBJ2-1 and V is TRBV5-4; TRBD2 matches 13 bases. The CDR3 loop spans 16 amino acids. The germline V gene encodes CDR1 SGHNT and CDR2 YYREEE (reference sequence). Losses at the gene ends were 6 bases for V and 8 bases for J; bases not matched to a gene: 11. In DNA form, the CDR3 reads TGTGCCAGCACGCAAGAAGGACTAGCGGGAGTTCATGAGCAGTTCTTC. The encoded protein is CASTQEGLAGVHEQFF.

The chain is built from TRBV18 and TRBJ2-1; no clear D gene. The V end lost 3 bases, the J end lost 6 bases, and 12 bases lay between the germline ends. This CDR3 is built from 14 residues. Germline-derived CDR1 and CDR2 are KGHSH and LQKENI. CDR3 coding DNA: TGTGCCAGCTCACCCGCTAGATTGTCCAATGAGCAGTTCTTC. It specifies CASSPARLSNEQFF.

This clone was counted once. The chain couples TRBV28 to TRBJ2-5; possibly TRBD1 or TRBD2 for D (6 bases each). CDR1 is MDHEN and CDR2 is SYDVKM in the germline V gene. V was cut by 7 bases and J by 1 base, with 16 bases left in between. The CDR3 contains 15 residues. The CDR3 DNA is TGTGCCAGCACTTCCGGGGGCTGGCGCCAAGAGACCCAGTACTTC. It specifies CASTSGGWRQETQYF.

The chain has TRBV6-5 and TRBJ2-1; 7 positions agree with TRBD2. The CDR3 extends over 14 amino acids. CDR1 and CDR2 from the germline V gene are MNHEY and SVGAGI. V lost 6 bases and J lost 4; bases outside the gene matches: 6. CDR3 nucleotide sequence: TGTGCCAGCAGAGCGACTAGCCCATACAATGAGCAGTTCTTC. Translated, it gives CASRATSPYNEQFF.

This clone was seen only a few times. The genes are TRBV5-6 and TRBJ1-2, with D hard to call. The length of the CDR3 is 13 residues. Trimming shortened V by 4 bases and J by 4 bases, and 11 bases separated the two germline ends. CDR1 SGHDT and CDR2 YYEEEE come from the germline V gene. CDR3 DNA sequence: TGTGCCAGCAGCCTTCCGGGCAGCTATGGCTACACCTTC. Protein sequence: CASSLPGSYGYTF.

This sequence joins TRBV6-6 and TRBJ1-5, with unresolved D. The V gene lost 2 bases and the J gene lost 7 bases, with 9 bases spanning the gap. CDR3 size: 13 residues. CDR1 is MNHNY and CDR2 is SVGAGI in the germline V gene (reference sequence). The chain's CDR3 is CASSYVLGQPQHF. In DNA, the CDR3 is TGTGCCAGCAGTTACGTCTTGGGACAGCCCCAGCATTTT.

The chain is built from TRBV18 and TRBJ2-6; maybe TRBD1 (5 bases). The V gene's germline CDR1 is KGHSH and CDR2 LQKENI. Trimming shortened V by 8 bases and J by 2 bases, and 13 bases separated the two germline ends. This CDR3 contains 15 residues. The CDR3 is CASHRYEAGANVLTF. CDR3 DNA sequence: TGTGCCAGCCACAGGTACGAGGCTGGGGCCAACGTCCTGACTTTC.

This sequence joins TRBV6-1 and TRBJ1-6, with D possibly being TRBD1 (5 bases). The V gene lost 1 base and the J gene lost 8 bases, with 15 bases spanning the gap. Germline CDR1 MNHNS, CDR2 SASEGT. The CDR3 consists of 16 residues. CDR3 protein: CASSEGAWRGDSPLHF. The CDR3 DNA follows: TGTGCCAGCAGTGAAGGGGCGTGGAGGGGAGATTCACCCCTCCACTTT.